The rows below give T cell receptor beta chains drawn from one sample of a study of PD-L1 blockade in urothelial cancer. Profiling relied on immunoSEQ multiplex PCR, and the TCRdb table lists in-frame clones only, not all of them. The sample lists about 37,000 clones; 82% were seen once. Here the sequenced sample was PBMCs, taken around atezolizumab (anti-PD-L1) treatment. The receptor set was obtained from a man aged 55 to 70 with urothelial cancer. CDR3s include the opening cysteine and the closing phenylalanine or tryptophan. The D gene is left open where the match is weak. Size is omitted from some rows. Given values are once, few, many or a class for expanded clones.

size: once
D: TRBD1
V: TRBV18
J: TRBJ1-3
CDR3: CASSWTGDAGNTIYF
DNA: TGTGCCAGCTCTTGGACAGGGGACGCCGGAAACACCATATATTTT

size: NA
D: NA
V: TRBV10-3
J: TRBJ1-5
CDR3: CAISAGSNQPQHF
DNA: TGTGCCATCAGTGCGGGTAGCAATCAGCCCCAGCATTTT

size: NA
D: TRBD1
V: TRBV7-6
J: TRBJ1-1
CDR3: CASSLDLGTGATEAFF
DNA: TGTGCCAGCAGCTTAGATTTGGGGACAGGGGCTACGGAAGCTTTCTTT

size: once
D: NA
V: TRBV11-2
J: TRBJ1-4
CDR3: CASSLEVEGEKLFF
DNA: TGTGCCAGCAGCTTAGAAGTAGAGGGTGAAAAACTGTTTTTT

size: NA
D: NA
V: TRBV4-1
J: TRBJ1-6
CDR3: CASSQAPQQPSSYNSPLHF
DNA: TGCGCCAGCAGCCAGGCCCCTCAACAGCCGAGCTCCTATAATTCACCCCTCCACTTT

size: NA
D: NA
V: TRBV28
J: TRBJ2-4
CDR3: CASSLAGAKNIQYF
DNA: TGTGCCAGCAGTTTGGCGGGAGCCAAAAACATTCAGTACTTC

size: NA
D: TRBD1
V: TRBV29-1
J: TRBJ1-4
CDR3: CSAGGTGAEKLFF
DNA: TGCAGCGCTGGTGGGACAGGGGCCGAAAAACTGTTTTTT

size: NA
D: TRBD1
V: TRBV27
J: TRBJ2-7
CDR3: CASSALTGTTSYEQYF
DNA: TGTGCCAGCAGTGCTTTGACAGGGACGACCTCCTACGAGCAGTACTTC

size: NA
D: NA
V: TRBV28
J: TRBJ1-3
CDR3: CASSTQGGFSGNTIYF
DNA: TGTGCCAGTTCAACTCAAGGAGGGTTTTCTGGAAACACCATATATTTT

size: NA
D: TRBD1
V: TRBV7-6
J: TRBJ2-7
CDR3: CASSQQGPGEQYF
DNA: TGTGCCAGCAGCCAACAGGGGCCAGGCGAGCAGTACTTC

size: NA
D: TRBD2
V: TRBV7-7
J: TRBJ2-5
CDR3: CASSKTSGGAGETQYF
DNA: TGTGCCAGCAGCAAGACTAGCGGGGGGGCCGGTGAGACCCAGTACTTC

size: NA
D: NA
V: TRBV4-1
J: TRBJ1-2
CDR3: CASSQVMGEAGLNYGYTF
DNA: TGCGCCAGCAGCCAAGTCATGGGGGAAGCGGGGCTCAACTATGGCTACACCTTC

size: NA
D: TRBD1
V: TRBV13
J: TRBJ2-1
CDR3: CASSAGRDRVNEQFF
DNA: TGTGCCAGCAGCGCAGGCCGGGACAGGGTCAATGAGCAGTTCTTC

size: few
D: TRBD1
V: TRBV5-1
J: TRBJ2-7
CDR3: CASSLTGGPSYEQYF
DNA: TGCGCCAGCAGCTTGACAGGGGGACCTTCCTACGAGCAGTACTTC

size: few
D: NA
V: TRBV7-9
J: TRBJ1-6
CDR3: CASSQGNSPLHF
DNA: TGTGCCAGCAGCCAGGGGAATTCACCCCTCCACTTT